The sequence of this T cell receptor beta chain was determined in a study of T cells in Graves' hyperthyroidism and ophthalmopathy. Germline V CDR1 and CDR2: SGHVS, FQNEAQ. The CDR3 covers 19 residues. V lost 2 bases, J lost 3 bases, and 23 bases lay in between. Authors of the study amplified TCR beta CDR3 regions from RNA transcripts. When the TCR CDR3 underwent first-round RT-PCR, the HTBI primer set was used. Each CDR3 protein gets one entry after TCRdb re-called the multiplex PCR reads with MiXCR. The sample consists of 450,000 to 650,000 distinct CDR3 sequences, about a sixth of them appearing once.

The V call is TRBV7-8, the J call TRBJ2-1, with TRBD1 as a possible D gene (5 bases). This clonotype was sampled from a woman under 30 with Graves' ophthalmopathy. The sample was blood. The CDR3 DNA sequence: TGTGCCAGCAGCTTATTGGTCCGACAGCTAGACTCGGACTACAATGAGCAGTTCTTC. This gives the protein CASSLLVRQLDSDYNEQFF.